The 19 T cell receptor beta chains in this list originate from one sample, sequenced in a study of blood T cell repertoires in COVID-19 (dated by TCRdb to 2018 to 2021). The library relied on the immunoSEQ multiplex PCR assay. TCRdb holds this immuneACCESS table with in-frame rearrangements only. Some clones are missing; in checked studies, unresolved V genes explain under half, and the rest has no known cause. Counted in this sample were fewer than 60,000 clones; roughly four fifths of them appeared once. Under 7% of the sample goes to the ten largest clones. Sequenced: peripheral blood. These TCRs come from a man in his 70s with active COVID-19.

Concerning this clone itself: The sample carries other DNA sequences with the same CDR3. The chain uses TRBV5-8 and TRBJ1-3, with 9 nucleotides matching TRBD1. V shed 4 bases and J 3 bases; nucleotides not matched to a gene: 2. Germline V gives CDR1 SGHTS, CDR2 YDEGEE. This CDR3 spans 14 amino acids. The CDR3 reads CASSRDRVGNTIYF. In DNA, the CDR3 is TGTGCCAGCAGCCGGGACAGGGTTGGAAACACCATATATTTT.

The V call is TRBV29-1, the J call TRBJ2-7; 10 bases fit TRBD1. From germline, CDR1 is SQVTM and CDR2 ANQGSEA. The CDR3 contains 13 residues. V dropped 5 bases and J dropped 2; count of bases not matched to a gene: 3. The CDR3 DNA is TGCAGCGTTCGAGGACAGGGGGCCTACGAGCAGTACTTC. Amino acids: CSVRGQGAYEQYF.

V is TRBV21-1 and J is TRBJ2-5; the D call of TRBD2 is as the table states it, not checked on the DNA. TRBV21-1 is a documented pseudogene. The CDR3 has 15 amino acids. Written as DNA, the CDR3 is TGTGCCAGCGTTCGGACTAGCGGGGGGCGGGAGACCCAGTACTTC. It is translated as CASVRTSGGRETQYF.

In nucleotides, the CDR3 is TGTGCCAGCTCCCCAGACAGAGCCTATGGCTACACCTTC. Translating it yields CASSPDRAYGYTF. The rearrangement joins TRBV18 to TRBJ1-2, with D maybe TRBD1 (5 bases). Deletions cut 6 bases from V and 4 bases from J, with 12 bases between. The CDR3 spans 13 residues. Germline values: CDR1 KGHSH, CDR2 LQKENI.

The rearrangement joins TRBV12-3 or TRBV12-4 to TRBJ1-5, with no clear D. V lost 3 bases and J 1 base, leaving 4 bases between the germline ends. The CDR3 is made up of 13 amino acids. CDR3 protein: CASSLRSNQPQHF. The CDR3 DNA sequence: TGTGCCAGCAGTTTGCGGAGCAATCAGCCCCAGCATTTT.

V gene TRBV4-2 combines with J gene TRBJ2-1, with 8 bases aligning to TRBD2. This CDR3 spans 11 amino acids. Germline CDR1 reads LGHNA; CDR2 reads YNFKEQ. The DNA of the CDR3 is TGTGCGTCCGGGGGGGACAATGAGCAGTTCTTC. Its protein product is CASGGDNEQFF.

This clone has only one observation. This chain uses TRBV7-2 with TRBJ1-2, with D possibly matching TRBD1 (6 bases). The CDR3 length is 13 residues. Germline loops: CDR1 SGHTA, CDR2 FQGNSA. Trimming removed 2 bases from V and 7 bases from J, with 11 bases in between. This CDR3 reads CASSLQGLGGYTF. CDR3 in DNA: TGTGCCAGCAGCTTACAGGGGTTAGGTGGCTACACCTTC.

This clone was observed once. The rearrangement links TRBV14 to TRBJ2-1; D possibly corresponds to TRBD2 (6 bases). The V gene's germline CDR1 is SGHDN and CDR2 FVKESK. V dropped 5 bases and J dropped 8 bases, with 22 bases sitting between them. The CDR3 is 16 amino acids. For the CDR3, the DNA is TGTGCCAGCAGCGAGACCGGGACCCGGGGGTTGGATGAGCAGTTCTTC. Translated, it gives CASSETGTRGLDEQFF. The whole variable domain, filled in from reference TRBV14 and TRBJ2-1, reads EAGVTQFPSHSVIEKGQTVTLRCDPISGHDNLYWYRRVMGKEIKFLLHFVKESKQDESGMPNNRFLAERTGGTYSTLKVQPAELEDSGVYFCASSETGTRGLDEQFFGPGTRLTVL.

The V call is TRBV27, the J call TRBJ1-6; 7 bases align to TRBD1. J lost 10 bases, V lost 2 bases, and 8 bases had no gene match. This CDR3 contains 15 residues. CDR1 and CDR2 (germline): MNHEY, SMNVEV (reference sequence). CDR3 sequence (DNA): TGTGCCAGCAGTTTAGAGGGGGCGGTGGGATCACCCCTCCACTTT. This encodes CASSLEGAVGSPLHF.

The gene calls are TRBV7-3 and TRBJ2-2; 15 bases are shared with TRBD2. Germline-derived CDR1 and CDR2 are SGHTA and FQGTGA. This CDR3 has 17 residues. The V and J ends lost 5 bases and 6 bases, in that order; junction bases with no gene match: 7. The CDR3 coding sequence is TGTGCCAGCAGCAAAGCCGGGACTAGCGGGGGGCCCGGGGAGCTGTTTTTT. Protein: CASSKAGTSGGPGELFF. Using reference TRBV7-3 and TRBJ2-2 for the parts outside the CDR3, the full variable domain is GAGVSQTPSNKVTEKGKYVELRCDPISGHTALYWYRQSLGQGPEFLIYFQGTGAADDSGLPNDRFFAVRPEGSVSTLKIQRTERGDSAVYLCASSKAGTSGGPGELFFGEGSRLTVL.

The V call is TRBV7-8, the J call TRBJ2-2; 7 bases align to TRBD2. V trimming: 4 bases; J trimming: 3 bases; junction bases outside the gene matches: 5. Germline CDR1 reads SGHVS; CDR2 reads FQNEAQ. The length of the CDR3 is 15 residues. The CDR3 region has the DNA TGTGCCAGCAGCTACGAGGGGAGGGACACCGGGGAGCTGTTTTTT. Translating gives CASSYEGRDTGELFF.

J is TRBJ2-5 and V is TRBV5-4; TRBD1 agrees at 7 bases. Germline lookup yields CDR1 SGHNT and CDR2 YYREEE (reference sequence). V shed 2 bases and J 5 bases; nucleotides not matched to a gene: 6. There are 14 residues in the CDR3. This CDR3 is CASSFPLGQETQYF. CDR3 nucleotides: TGTGCCAGCAGCTTCCCACTGGGACAGGAGACCCAGTACTTC.

The rearrangement joins TRBV10-3 to TRBJ1-2; D might be TRBD1 (5 bases). CDR1 is ENHRY, CDR2 SYGVKD, per germline. The CDR3 spans 13 residues. The V end was cut by 4 bases, the J end by 4 bases, with 10 bases between. DNA for the CDR3: TGTGCCATCAGTGGGGGCGGCACCTATGGCTACACCTTC. Protein product: CAISGGGTYGYTF.

V and J are TRBV18 and TRBJ2-1; tentative D call: TRBD1 (6 bases). The length of the CDR3 is 16 residues. Germline V CDR1 and CDR2: KGHSH, LQKENI. V was trimmed by 6 bases and J by 7 bases, leaving 22 bases between them. The CDR3 bases are TGTGCCAGCTCGTACGCCCCCGGGACAACAGGGAATGAGCAGTTCTTC. This encodes CASSYAPGTTGNEQFF.

The rearrangement joins TRBV6-5 to TRBJ2-5; 9 positions match TRBD1. This CDR3 is built from 16 residues. From germline, CDR1 is MNHEY and CDR2 SVGAGI. J lost 3 bases, V lost 2 bases, and 7 bases had no gene match. The CDR3 spells CASSYGPGQGKETQYF. DNA for the CDR3: TGTGCCAGCAGTTACGGTCCGGGACAGGGAAAAGAGACCCAGTACTTC.

V is TRBV11-2 and J is TRBJ2-2; D might be TRBD1 (6 bases). V was trimmed by 5 bases and J by 1 base, leaving 8 bases between them. Per germline, CDR1 SGHAT and CDR2 FQNNGV. The CDR3 contains 14 residues. CDR3 loop: CASSPDRNTGELFF. CDR3 sequence (DNA): TGTGCCAGCAGCCCGGACAGGAACACCGGGGAGCTGTTTTTT.

V usage is TRBV28 and J usage is TRBJ2-2, with unresolved D. Germline values: CDR1 MDHEN, CDR2 SYDVKM. V dropped 9 bases and J dropped 1 base, with 6 bases sitting between them. The length of the CDR3 is 12 residues. CDR3 sequence (DNA): TGTGCCAGTACAGAGAACACCGGGGAGCTGTTTTTT. Amino acid sequence: CASTENTGELFF.

The V and J genes are TRBV5-5 and TRBJ1-6, with 9 nucleotides matching TRBD1. The CDR3 loop spans 14 amino acids. V gave up 4 bases and J gave up 8 bases; unmatched junction bases: 4. CDR1 and CDR2 from the germline V gene are SGHKS and YYEKEE (reference sequence). The CDR3, as DNA: TGTGCCAGCAGCCTCGGGACAGGGTATTCACCCCTCCACTTT. Protein sequence: CASSLGTGYSPLHF.

The J gene is TRBJ1-1, the V gene TRBV5-4, with a possible D match to TRBD1 (6 bases). CDR3 length equals 15 residues. The V gene lost 2 bases and the J gene lost 1 base, with 12 bases spanning the gap. The germline V gene has CDR1 SGHNT and CDR2 YYREEE (reference sequence). DNA of the CDR3: TGTGCCAGCAGCTTCTCCGGGACATCGAACACTGAAGCTTTCTTT. Protein sequence: CASSFSGTSNTEAFF.